This T cell receptor beta chain stems from a study of tumor and adjacent non-tumor tissue in lung cancer. Overall study context: Patients comprised roughly 12 adenocarcinoma, a couple of squamous cell carcinoma and 1 small cell lung cancer.

Three rounds of nested PCR, following a modified ARM-PCR protocol, produced the TCRbeta library. MiXCR, applied by TCRdb to the multiplex PCR reads, yields one record per CDR3 protein. The data show about 80,000 distinct CDR3 sequences, with roughly 75% seen just once and roughly 13% held by the top ten. In the case of this clonotype: At one of its ends the junction is not consistent with the germline gene, which may arise from a read error.

This CDR3 is built from 14 residues. Germline assignment: CDR1 SGHRS and CDR2 YFSETQ. No cell sorting was done before RNA was extracted from the tissue. Sequenced: lung tumor tissue. The source is a woman in her seventies with non-small cell lung cancer. The chain uses TRBV5-1 and TRBJ1-4; D not certain. CDR3 sequence reads: CANSEDGNNEKLFF. For the CDR3, the DNA is TGCGCCAACAGCGAGGACGGAAATAATGAAAAACTGTTTTTT. Full variable domain (missing parts from reference TRBV5-1 and TRBJ1-4): KAGVTQTPRYLIKTRGQQVTLSCSPISGHRSVSWYQQTPGQGLQFLFEYFSETQRNKGNFPGRFSGRQFSNSRSEMNVSTLELGDSALYLCANSEDGNNEKLFFGSGTQLSVL.